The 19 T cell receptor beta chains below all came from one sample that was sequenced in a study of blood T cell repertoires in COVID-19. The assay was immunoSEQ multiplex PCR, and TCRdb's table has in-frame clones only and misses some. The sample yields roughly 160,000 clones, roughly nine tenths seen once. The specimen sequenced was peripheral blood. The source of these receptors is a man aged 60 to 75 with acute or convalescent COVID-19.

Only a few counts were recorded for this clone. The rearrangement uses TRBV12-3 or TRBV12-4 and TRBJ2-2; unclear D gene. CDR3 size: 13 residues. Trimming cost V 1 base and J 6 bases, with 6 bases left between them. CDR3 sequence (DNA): TGTGCCAGCAGTTTAGTGGGCCCCGGGGAGCTGTTTTTT. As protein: CASSLVGPGELFF.

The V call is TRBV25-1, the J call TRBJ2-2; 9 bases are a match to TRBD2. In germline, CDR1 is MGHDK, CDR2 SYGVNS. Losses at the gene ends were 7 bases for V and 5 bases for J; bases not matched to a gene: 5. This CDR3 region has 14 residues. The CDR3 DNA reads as TGTGCCAGCATCGGGACTAGCAAAACCGGGGAGCTGTTTTTT. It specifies CASIGTSKTGELFF.

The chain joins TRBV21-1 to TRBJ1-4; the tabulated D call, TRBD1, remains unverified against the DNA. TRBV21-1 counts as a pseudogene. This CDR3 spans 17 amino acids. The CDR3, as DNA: TGTGCCAGCAGCAAAGAACCCCCGGGACATCTTAGGGAAAAACTGTTTTTT. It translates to CASSKEPPGHLREKLFF.

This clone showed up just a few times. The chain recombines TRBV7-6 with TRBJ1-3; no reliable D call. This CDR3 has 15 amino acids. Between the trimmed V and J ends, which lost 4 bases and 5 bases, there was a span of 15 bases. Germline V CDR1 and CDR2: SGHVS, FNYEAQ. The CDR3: CASSSGVGERNTIYF. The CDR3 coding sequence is TGTGCCAGCAGCTCCGGTGTCGGAGAGAGAAACACCATATATTTT.

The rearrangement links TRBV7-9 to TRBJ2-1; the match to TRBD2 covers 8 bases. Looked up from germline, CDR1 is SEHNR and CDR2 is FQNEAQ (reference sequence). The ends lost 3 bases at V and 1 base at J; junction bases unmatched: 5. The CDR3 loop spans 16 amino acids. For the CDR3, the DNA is TGTGCCAGCAGCTTCCCTCTAGCGGGTTCCTACAATGAGCAGTTCTTC. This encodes CASSFPLAGSYNEQFF.

CDR3 bases: TGTGCCAGCAGTTACCCTATCCTACAGGGGACCACTGAAGCTTTCTTT. It encodes CASSYPILQGTTEAFF. V and J are TRBV6-5 and TRBJ1-1; 7 positions match TRBD1. CDR3 length equals 16 residues. The J segment lost 4 bases and the V segment lost 2 bases, leaving 10 bases of the junction unmatched. CDR1 MNHEY and CDR2 SVGAGI come from the germline V gene.

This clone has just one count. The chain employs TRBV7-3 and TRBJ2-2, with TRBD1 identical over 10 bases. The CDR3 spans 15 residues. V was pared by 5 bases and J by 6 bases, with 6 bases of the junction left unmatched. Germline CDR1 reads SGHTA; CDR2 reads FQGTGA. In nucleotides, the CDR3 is TGTGCCAGCAGCCATGGGACAGGGGTCCCCGGGGAGCTGTTTTTT. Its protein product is CASSHGTGVPGELFF.

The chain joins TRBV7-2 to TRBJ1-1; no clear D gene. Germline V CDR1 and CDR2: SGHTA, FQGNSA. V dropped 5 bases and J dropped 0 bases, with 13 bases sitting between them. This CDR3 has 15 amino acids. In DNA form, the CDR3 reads TGTGCCAGCAGCCGGAGCTTCGGCATGAACACTGAAGCTTTCTTT. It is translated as CASSRSFGMNTEAFF. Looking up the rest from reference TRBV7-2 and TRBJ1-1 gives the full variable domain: GAGVSQSPSNKVTEKGKDVELRCDPISGHTALYWYRQSLGQGLEFLIYFQGNSAPDKSGLPSDRFSAERTGGSVSTLTIQRTQQEDSAVYLCASSRSFGMNTEAFFGQGTRLTVV.

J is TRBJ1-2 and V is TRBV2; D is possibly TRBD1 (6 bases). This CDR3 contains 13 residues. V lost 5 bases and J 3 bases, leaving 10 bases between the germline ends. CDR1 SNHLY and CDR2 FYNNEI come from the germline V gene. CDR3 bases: TGTGCCAGCAGTCCACAGGGTTACTATGGCTACACCTTC. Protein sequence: CASSPQGYYGYTF. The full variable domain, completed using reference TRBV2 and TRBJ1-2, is EPEVTQTPSHQVTQMGQEVILRCVPISNHLYFYWYRQILGQKVEFLVSFYNNEISEKSEIFDDQFSVERPDGSNFTLKIRSTKLEDSAMYFCASSPQGYYGYTFGSGTRLTVV.

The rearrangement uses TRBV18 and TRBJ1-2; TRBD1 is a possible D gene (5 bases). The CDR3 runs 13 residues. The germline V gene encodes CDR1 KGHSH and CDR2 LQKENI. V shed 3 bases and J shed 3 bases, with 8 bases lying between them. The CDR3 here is CASSPPGDYGYTF. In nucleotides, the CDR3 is TGTGCCAGCTCACCGCCGGGGGACTATGGCTACACCTTC.

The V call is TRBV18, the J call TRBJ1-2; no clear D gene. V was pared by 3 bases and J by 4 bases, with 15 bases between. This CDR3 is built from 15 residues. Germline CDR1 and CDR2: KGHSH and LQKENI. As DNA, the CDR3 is TGTGCCAGCTCACCCAGTACGGGGTACGGCTATGGCTACACCTTC. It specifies CASSPSTGYGYGYTF.

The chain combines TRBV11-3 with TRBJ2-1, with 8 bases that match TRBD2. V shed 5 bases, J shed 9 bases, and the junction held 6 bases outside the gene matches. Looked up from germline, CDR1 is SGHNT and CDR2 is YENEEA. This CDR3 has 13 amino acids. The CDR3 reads CASSTTSGGEQFF. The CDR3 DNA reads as TGTGCCAGCAGCACCACTAGCGGTGGTGAGCAGTTCTTC. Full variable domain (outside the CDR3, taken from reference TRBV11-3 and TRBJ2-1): EAGVVQSPRYKIIEKKQPVAFWCNPISGHNTLYWYLQNLGQGPELLIRYENEEAVDDSQLPKDRFSAERLKGVDSTLKIQPAELGDSAVYLCASSTTSGGEQFFGPGTRLTVL.

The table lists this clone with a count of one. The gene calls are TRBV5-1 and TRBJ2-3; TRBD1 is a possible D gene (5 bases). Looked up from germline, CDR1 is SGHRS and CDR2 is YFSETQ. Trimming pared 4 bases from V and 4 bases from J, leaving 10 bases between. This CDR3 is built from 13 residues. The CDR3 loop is CASSIQGSDTQYF. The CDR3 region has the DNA TGCGCCAGCAGCATCCAGGGATCAGATACGCAGTATTTT.

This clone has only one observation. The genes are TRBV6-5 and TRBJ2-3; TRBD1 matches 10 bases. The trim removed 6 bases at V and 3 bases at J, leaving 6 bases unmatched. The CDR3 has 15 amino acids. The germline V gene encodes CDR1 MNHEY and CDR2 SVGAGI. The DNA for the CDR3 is TGTGCCAGCAGAAAGGGACAGGGGCTAACAGATACGCAGTATTTT. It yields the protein CASRKGQGLTDTQYF.

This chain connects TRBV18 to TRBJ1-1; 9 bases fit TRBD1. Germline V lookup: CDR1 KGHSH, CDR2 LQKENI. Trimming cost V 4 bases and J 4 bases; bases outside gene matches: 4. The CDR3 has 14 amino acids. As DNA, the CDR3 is TGTGCCAGCTCACTCGACAGGGGGAGCACTGAAGCTTTCTTT. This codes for CASSLDRGSTEAFF.

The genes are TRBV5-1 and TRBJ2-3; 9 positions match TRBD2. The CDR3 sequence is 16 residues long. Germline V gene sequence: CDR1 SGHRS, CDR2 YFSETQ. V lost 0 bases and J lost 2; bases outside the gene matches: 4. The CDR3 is CASSLASGALTDTQYF. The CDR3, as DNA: TGCGCCAGCAGCTTGGCTAGCGGGGCACTCACAGATACGCAGTATTTT.

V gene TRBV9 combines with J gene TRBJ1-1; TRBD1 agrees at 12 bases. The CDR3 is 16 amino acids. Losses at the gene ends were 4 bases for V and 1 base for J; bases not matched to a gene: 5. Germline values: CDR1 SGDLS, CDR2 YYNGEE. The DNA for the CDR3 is TGTGCCAGCAGCCCCGGGACAGGGGGCACGAACACTGAAGCTTTCTTT. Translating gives CASSPGTGGTNTEAFF.

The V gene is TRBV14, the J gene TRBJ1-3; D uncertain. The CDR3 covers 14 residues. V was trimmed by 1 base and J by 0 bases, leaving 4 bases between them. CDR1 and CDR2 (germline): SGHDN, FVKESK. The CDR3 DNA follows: TGTGCCAGCAGCCAAGTGGCCTCTGGAAACACCATATATTTT. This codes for CASSQVASGNTIYF.

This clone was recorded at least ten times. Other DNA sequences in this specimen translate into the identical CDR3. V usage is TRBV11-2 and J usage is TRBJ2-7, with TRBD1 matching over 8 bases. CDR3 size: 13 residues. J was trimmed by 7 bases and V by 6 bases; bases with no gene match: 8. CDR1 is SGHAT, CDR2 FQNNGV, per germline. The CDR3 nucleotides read TGTGCCAGCAGACCTACAGGGGGTGGAGAGCAGTACGTC. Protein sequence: CASRPTGGGEQYV.